What follows are 21 T cell receptor beta chains derived from one specimen sequenced in a study of T cell changes during pregnancy in multiple sclerosis. Measured with immunoSEQ multiplex PCR; TCRdb has only the in-frame clones, and not every one. The table includes about 38,000 clones, approximately 92% detected once. The material sequenced was CD8+ T cells from peripheral blood mononuclear cells, taken in the third trimester of pregnancy. These receptors were obtained from a female donor with multiple sclerosis, enrolled in a pregnancy study.

DNA of the CDR3: TGTGCCAGCAGCTTATCCAGGGGGGACTACAATGAGCAGTTCTTC. Protein sequence: CASSLSRGDYNEQFF. The chain employs TRBV7-3 and TRBJ2-1; tentatively, D is TRBD1 (7 bases). Trimming stripped 2 bases from V and 3 bases from J, with 11 bases between. CDR3 length: 15 amino acids. Germline V gene sequence: CDR1 SGHTA, CDR2 FQGTGA.

The chain recombines TRBV4-2 with TRBJ2-7; D is ambiguous. Germline-derived CDR1 and CDR2 are LGHNA and YNFKEQ. V was cut by 1 base and J by 3 bases, with 7 bases left in between. The CDR3 sequence is 13 residues long. The CDR3 DNA reads as TGTGCCAGCAGCCAAGTTCAGGACTACGAGCAGTACTTC. This codes for CASSQVQDYEQYF.

The gene calls are TRBV5-4 and TRBJ2-1; 14 positions agree with TRBD2. The germline gives CDR1 SGHNT, CDR2 YYREEE (reference sequence). This CDR3 has 16 residues. Trimming cost V 4 bases and J 6 bases; bases outside gene matches: 6. CDR3: CASSQDGTSGSNEQFF. In nucleotides, the CDR3 is TGTGCCAGCAGCCAAGATGGGACTAGCGGGAGCAATGAGCAGTTCTTC.

As DNA, the CDR3 is TGTGCCAGTAGTGCTAGCGGTTACAATGAGCAGTTCTTC. This translates into CASSASGYNEQFF. The V gene is TRBV19, the J gene TRBJ2-1; TRBD2 agrees at 7 bases. The length of the CDR3 is 13 residues. Germline CDR1 and CDR2: LNHDA and SQIVND (reference sequence). J was trimmed by 4 bases and V by 5 bases; bases with no gene match: 2.

This clone was counted once. One end of the junction is discordant with germline, which a read error may explain. This sample also contains other DNA sequences that code for the same CDR3. This CDR3 is CASSDSGQHNEQFF. The CDR3 DNA follows: TGTGCCAGCAGCGACTCTGGACAACACAATGAGCAGTTCTTC. This chain joins TRBV6-4 and TRBJ2-1; D possibly corresponds to TRBD1 (5 bases). Germline V CDR1 and CDR2: MRHNA, SNTAGT. CDR3 size: 14 residues.

This clone has a single count. The rearrangement links TRBV27 to TRBJ2-6; D is possibly TRBD2 (5 bases). Trimming took off 7 bases at V and 1 base at J, with 11 bases between the two ends. The CDR3 has 15 residues. CDR1 MNHEY and CDR2 SMNVEV come from the germline V gene (reference sequence). CDR3: CASTPTGSGANVLTF. The CDR3 DNA reads TGTGCCAGCACCCCCACGGGGTCTGGGGCCAACGTCCTGACTTTC.

This CDR3 is CASSSSDRRLDTQYF. Here the CDR3 DNA reads TGTGCCAGCAGCTCTTCGGACAGACGATTAGATACGCAGTATTTT. The V call is TRBV5-8, the J call TRBJ2-3; tentative D call: TRBD1 (6 bases). The V gene's germline CDR1 is SGHTS and CDR2 YDEGEE. The CDR3 runs to 15 residues. The ends were cut back, 3 bases at V and 5 bases at J, with 16 bases in the middle.

The rearrangement uses TRBV27 and TRBJ2-1; D is unresolved. V lost 1 base and J 4 bases, leaving 11 bases between the germline ends. Germline V CDR1 and CDR2: MNHEY, SMNVEV (reference sequence). This CDR3 region has 15 residues. Here the CDR3 reads CASSLWLGRYNEQFF. The CDR3 coding sequence is TGTGCCAGCAGTTTATGGCTAGGCCGGTACAATGAGCAGTTCTTC.

This sequence joins TRBV28 and TRBJ1-5; no firm D call. Germline V gene lookup returns CDR1 MDHEN and CDR2 SYDVKM. This CDR3 is built from 13 residues. Trimming pared 7 bases from V and 3 bases from J, leaving 10 bases between. CDR3 coding DNA: TGTGCCAGCACCCTCGAGGACAATCAGCCCCAGCATTTT. Translated, it gives CASTLEDNQPQHF. The whole variable domain, remainder taken from reference TRBV28 and TRBJ1-5, is DVKVTQSSRYLVKRTGEKVFLECVQDMDHENMFWYRQDPGLGLRLIYFSYDVKMKEKGDIPEGYSVSREKKERFSLILESASTNQTSMYLCASTLEDNQPQHFGDGTRLSIL.

The rearrangement links TRBV7-9 to TRBJ2-5; D ambiguous. Germline CDR1 SEHNR, CDR2 FQNEAQ (reference sequence). Deletions cut 2 bases from V and 3 bases from J, with 10 bases between. The CDR3 runs to 14 residues. The CDR3 here is CASSLSRGEETQYF. CDR3 nucleotide sequence: TGTGCCAGCAGCTTATCTCGCGGAGAAGAGACCCAGTACTTC. The whole variable domain, filled in from reference TRBV7-9 and TRBJ2-5, reads DTGVSQNPRHKITKRGQNVTFRCDPISEHNRLYWYRQTLGQGPEFLTYFQNEAQLEKSRLLSDRFSAERPKGSFSTLEIQRTEQGDSAMYLCASSLSRGEETQYFGPGTRLLVL.

The gene calls are TRBV7-9 and TRBJ2-7; a weak D match, TRBD1 (6 bases). Trimming took off 5 bases at V and 2 bases at J, with 10 bases between the two ends. Germline V CDR1 and CDR2: SEHNR, FQNEAQ (reference sequence). The CDR3 length is 13 residues. CDR3 in DNA: TGTGCCAGCAGCCCGTCAGGGGCCTACGAGCAGTACTTC. Protein sequence: CASSPSGAYEQYF.

This chain links TRBV7-9 with TRBJ2-3, with 8 bases that match TRBD2. This CDR3 is 16 amino acids long. In germline, CDR1 is SEHNR, CDR2 FQNEAQ (reference sequence). V shed 4 bases and J 2 bases; nucleotides not matched to a gene: 8. The CDR3: CASSSELAVYTDTQYF. For the CDR3, the DNA is TGTGCCAGCAGCTCCGAACTAGCGGTCTACACAGATACGCAGTATTTT.

The J gene is TRBJ2-7, the V gene TRBV4-2; 8 nucleotides line up with TRBD1. The germline CDR1 and CDR2 sequences are LGHNA and YNFKEQ. After removal of 1 base from V and 2 bases from J, the junction contained 7 bases not matched to a gene. The CDR3 has 16 residues. CDR3 DNA sequence: TGTGCCAGCAGCCAAGTCCCTGGACAGGGAACCTACGAGCAGTACTTC. Its protein product is CASSQVPGQGTYEQYF.

The chain has TRBV6-1 and TRBJ1-2, with a possible D match to TRBD1 (5 bases). Germline CDR1 reads MNHNS; CDR2 reads SASEGT. The CDR3 is 12 amino acids. The ends were cut back, 5 bases at V and 7 bases at J, with 11 bases in the middle. DNA for the CDR3: TGTGCCAGCAGTCGAGGGGAGGGTGGCTACACCTTC. It translates to CASSRGEGGYTF.

The genes are TRBV11-3 and TRBJ2-7, with 9 bases aligning to TRBD1. From germline, CDR1 is SGHNT and CDR2 YENEEA. The CDR3 length is 14 residues. V trimming: 5 bases; J trimming: 5 bases; junction bases outside the gene matches: 7. The CDR3 sequence is CASSPRTGVHEQYF. The CDR3 region has the DNA TGTGCCAGCAGCCCTCGGACAGGGGTCCACGAGCAGTACTTC.

V and J are TRBV27 and TRBJ1-2; D is unresolved. Germline values: CDR1 MNHEY, CDR2 SMNVEV (reference sequence). The V end lost 0 bases, the J end lost 5 bases, and 7 bases lay between the germline ends. The CDR3 sequence is 13 residues long. For the CDR3, the DNA is TGTGCCAGCAGTTTATCACTAGAGTATGGCTACACCTTC. This encodes CASSLSLEYGYTF.

V is TRBV6-6 and J is TRBJ2-7; TRBD2 might be the D (5 bases). This CDR3 is 14 amino acids long. The V gene's germline CDR1 is MNHNY and CDR2 SVGAGI (reference sequence). Between the trimmed V and J ends, which lost 2 bases and 7 bases, there was a span of 15 bases. In DNA, the CDR3 is TGTGCCAGCAGTTACGAGGCCCCATCGGGGGAGCAGTACTTC. This gives the protein CASSYEAPSGEQYF.

This chain connects TRBV29-1 to TRBJ2-5; D remains unclear. The V gene's germline CDR1 is SQVTM and CDR2 ANQGSEA. V was clipped by 0 bases and J by 3 bases, with 14 bases between them. This CDR3 is built from 15 residues. In DNA, the CDR3 is TGCAGCGTTGAAGACCACTACTCGCCGGAAGAGACCCAGTACTTC. Amino acids: CSVEDHYSPEETQYF. The whole variable domain, filled in from reference TRBV29-1 and TRBJ2-5, reads SAVISQKPSRDICQRGTSLTIQCQVDSQVTMMFWYRQQPGQSLTLIATANQGSEATYESGFVIDKFPISRPNLTFSTLTVSNMSPEDSSIYLCSVEDHYSPEETQYFGPGTRLLVL.

This clone appeared once. The V gene is TRBV27, the J gene TRBJ2-7; D might be TRBD2 (6 bases). Trimming stripped 5 bases from V and 6 bases from J, with 23 bases between. The CDR3 length is 16 residues. Per the germline V gene, CDR1 is MNHEY and CDR2 is SMNVEV (reference sequence). This CDR3 reads CASSGWQGLSQGEQYF. The CDR3 DNA is TGTGCCAGCAGTGGATGGCAGGGACTGTCCCAAGGCGAGCAGTACTTC.

The chain uses TRBV7-8 and TRBJ2-1; 11 nucleotides line up with TRBD2. J was trimmed by 0 bases and V by 5 bases; bases with no gene match: 12. CDR1 is SGHVS and CDR2 is FQNEAQ in the germline V gene. The CDR3 runs 19 residues. The CDR3 loop is CASSPARLAGRSSYNEQFF. The CDR3 coding sequence is TGTGCCAGCAGCCCAGCTAGACTAGCGGGGCGGAGCTCCTACAATGAGCAGTTCTTC. Filled out from reference TRBV7-8 and TRBJ2-1, the complete variable domain reads GAGVSQSPRYKVAKRGQDVALRCDPISGHVSLFWYQQALGQGPEFLTYFQNEAQLDKSGLPSDRFFAERPEGSVSTLKIQRTQQEDSAVYLCASSPARLAGRSSYNEQFFGPGTRLTVL.

This chain connects TRBV9 to TRBJ2-1; TRBD1 matches at 8 bases. This CDR3 contains 16 residues. After removal of 0 bases from V and 5 bases from J, the junction contained 7 bases not matched to a gene. The V gene's germline CDR1 is SGDLS and CDR2 YYNGEE. Here the CDR3 DNA reads TGTGCCAGCAGCGTAGAGGACAGGGCCTTTAACAATGAGCAGTTCTTC. Protein: CASSVEDRAFNNEQFF. The full variable domain, in which reference TRBV9 and TRBJ2-1 provide the parts outside the CDR3, is DSGVTQTPKHLITATGQRVTLRCSPRSGDLSVYWYQQSLDQGLQFLIQYYNGEERAKGNILERFSAQQFPDLHSELNLSSLELGDSALYFCASSVEDRAFNNEQFFGPGTRLTVL.